This TCR beta chain came from a study of persistence of HIV-infected CD4 T cells. The study, taken as a whole, reports: Degenerate expanded CDR3beta sequences were enriched among CMV- and Gag-responding cells. CMV- and Gag-responding cells had lower TCRbeta richness than CD3/CD28-responding cells. The rare CMV-responding cells with HIV-1 proviruses were not separately TCR-sequenced.

Regarding this clone: Its antigen is currently unknown. Relative to the germline gene, one junction end is altered; a read error may explain this.

The stimulus was lysate of CMV-infected fibroblasts, around 11 ug/mL. Responding CD4+ T cells were sorted by upregulation of both CD40 ligand and CD69. Donors were HIV-1-infected adults who began suppressive ART during chronic infection. Sequencing used immunoSEQ version 4 in survey mode. The data were produced by immunoSEQ multiplex PCR, yet TCRdb's version contains in-frame clones alone and is incomplete. The sample contains around 7,500 clones, 79% of which appear only once. The CDR3 extends over 14 amino acids. The germline V gene has CDR1 MDHEN and CDR2 SYDVKM. The sequence was collected from an adult woman with HIV who was CMV-seropositive. The sample was CD4+ T cells sorted from PBMCs after roughly 18-hour stimulation, taken from a patient who received antiretroviral therapy. The genes are TRBV28 and TRBJ2-7, with 10 bases fitting TRBD2. For the CDR3, the DNA is TGTGCCAGCAGTTTTGATCCTAGCGGGGGTGCTCGGGCCTTC. Translating it yields CASSFDPSGGARAF.